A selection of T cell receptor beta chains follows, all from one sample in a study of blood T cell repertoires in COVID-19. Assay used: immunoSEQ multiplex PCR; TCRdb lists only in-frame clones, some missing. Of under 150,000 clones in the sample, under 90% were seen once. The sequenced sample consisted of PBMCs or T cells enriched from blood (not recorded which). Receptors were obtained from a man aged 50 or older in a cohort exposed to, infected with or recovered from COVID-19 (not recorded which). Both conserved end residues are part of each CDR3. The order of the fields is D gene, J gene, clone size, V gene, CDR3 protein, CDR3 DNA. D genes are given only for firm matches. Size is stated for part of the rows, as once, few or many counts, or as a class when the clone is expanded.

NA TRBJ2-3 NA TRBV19 CASSILSDTQYF TGTGCCAGTAGTATCCTCTCAGATACGCAGTATTTT
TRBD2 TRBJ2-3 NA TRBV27 CASSLLAGGSTDTQYF TGTGCCAGCAGTTTATTGGCGGGAGGTAGCACAGATACGCAGTATTTT
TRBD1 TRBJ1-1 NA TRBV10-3 CAISRGQVNTEAFF TGTGCCATCAGTAGGGGGCAGGTGAACACTGAAGCTTTCTTT
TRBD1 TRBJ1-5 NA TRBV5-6 CASSRQGGNQPQHF TGTGCCAGCAGCCGACAGGGGGGCAATCAGCCCCAGCATTTT
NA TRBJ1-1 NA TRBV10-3 CAISESSRQAEAFF TGTGCCATCAGTGAGTCTTCTCGACAGGCTGAAGCTTTCTTT
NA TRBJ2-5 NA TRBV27 CASSFYGTQYF TGTGCCAGCAGTTTCTACGGGACCCAGTACTTC
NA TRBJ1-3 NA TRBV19 CASSTIGGSGNTIYF TGTGCCAGTAGCACCATAGGGGGTTCTGGAAACACCATATATTTT
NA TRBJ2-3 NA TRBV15 CATSGRASTDTQYF TGTGCCACCAGCGGGCGGGCTAGCACAGATACGCAGTATTTT
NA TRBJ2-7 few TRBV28 CASSHVWGSGEQYF TGTGCCAGCAGCCACGTCTGGGGCTCGGGCGAGCAGTACTTC
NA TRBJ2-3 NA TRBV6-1 CASSEAYGGLSTDTQYF TGTGCCAGCAGTGAAGCGTACGGGGGTCTTAGCACAGATACGCAGTATTTT
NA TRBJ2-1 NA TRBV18 CASSPGAGEGPGGGNEQFF TGTGCCAGCTCACCAGGTGCTGGAGAGGGCCCCGGGGGAGGCAATGAGCAGTTCTTC
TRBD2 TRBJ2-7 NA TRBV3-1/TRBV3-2 CASSQGILAGTYEQYF TGTGCCAGCAGCCAAGGGATTTTAGCGGGGACCTACGAGCAGTACTTC
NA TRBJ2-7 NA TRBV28 CASSFSQTGTYEQYF TGTGCCAGCAGTTTTTCCCAGACAGGCACCTACGAGCAGTACTTC
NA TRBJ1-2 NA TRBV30 CASPSPTHGYTF TGTGCCTCACCAAGTCCTACGCATGGCTACACCTTC
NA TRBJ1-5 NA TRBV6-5 CASSYSPTPGDF TGTGCCAGCAGTTACTCTCCCACCCCGGGGGATTTT
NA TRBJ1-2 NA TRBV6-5 CASSYSTIGANYGYTF TGTGCCAGCAGTTACAGTACTATTGGAGCTAACTATGGCTACACCTTC
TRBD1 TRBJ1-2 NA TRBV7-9 CASSLANKQGFFNYGYTF TGTGCCAGCAGCCTTGCCAATAAACAGGGGTTCTTTAACTATGGCTACACCTTC
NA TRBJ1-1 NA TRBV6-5 CASKQGHLKNTEAFF TGTGCCAGCAAGCAGGGACACCTCAAGAACACTGAAGCTTTCTTT
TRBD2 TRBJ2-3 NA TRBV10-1 CASSEGGSSYTQYF TGCGCCAGCAGTGAGGGCGGGAGTTCGTATACGCAGTATTTT
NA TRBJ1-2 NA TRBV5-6 CASRPEGRDNGYTF TGTGCCAGCAGACCAGAGGGCAGGGACAATGGCTACACCTTC
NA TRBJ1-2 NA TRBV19 CASRQTAYGYTF TGTGCCAGCAGACAGACGGCCTATGGCTACACCTTC
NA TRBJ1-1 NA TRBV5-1 CASSLRDTNTEAFF TGCGCCAGCAGCTTGAGGGACACGAACACTGAAGCTTTCTTT
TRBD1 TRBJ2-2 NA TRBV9 CASSVGTGDVNTGELFF TGTGCCAGCAGCGTCGGGACAGGGGACGTGAACACCGGGGAGCTGTTTTTT
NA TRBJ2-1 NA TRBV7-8 CASSRPLSGQFF TGTGCCAGCAGCCGCCCCCTAAGTGGGCAGTTCTTC
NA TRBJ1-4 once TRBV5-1 CASSLGSGSDEKLFF TGCGCCAGCAGCTTGGGGTCCGGGTCGGATGAAAAACTGTTTTTT
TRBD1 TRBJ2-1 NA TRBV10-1 CASSESTGDNEQFF TGCGCCAGCAGTGAGTCGACAGGGGACAATGAGCAGTTCTTC
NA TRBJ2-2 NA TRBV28 CASSPGTLGGELFF TGTGCCAGCAGCCCCGGGACTCTCGGCGGGGAGCTGTTTTTT
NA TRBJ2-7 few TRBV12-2 CASRSRQGLIDEQYF TGTGCAAGTCGCTCCCGACAGGGGCTTATCGACGAGCAGTACTTC
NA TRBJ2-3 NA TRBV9 CASSVAWGSGDTQYF TGTGCCAGCAGCGTAGCCTGGGGAAGCGGGGATACGCAGTATTTT
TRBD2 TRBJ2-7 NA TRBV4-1 CASSLRGAGDYEQYF TGCGCCAGCAGCCTCAGGGGAGCGGGAGACTACGAGCAGTACTTC
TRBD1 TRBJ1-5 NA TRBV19 CASSTSGTGSNQPQHF TGTGCCAGTAGTACCTCCGGGACAGGGAGCAATCAGCCCCAGCATTTT
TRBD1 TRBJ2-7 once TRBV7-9 CASSSSENRGTQYF TGTGCCAGCAGCTCGAGTGAAAACAGGGGAACGCAGTACTTC
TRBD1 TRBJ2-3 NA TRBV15 CATSRGQGAETDTQYF TGTGCCACCAGCAGGGGACAGGGGGCGGAAACAGATACGCAGTATTTT
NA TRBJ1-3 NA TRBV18 CASSPIETGNTIYF TGTGCCAGCTCACCAATAGAGACTGGAAACACCATATATTTT
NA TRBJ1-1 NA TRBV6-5 CAITSTEAFF TGTGCCATCACCAGTACTGAAGCTTTCTTT
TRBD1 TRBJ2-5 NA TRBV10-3 CAIRTGTSQETQYF TGTGCCATCAGGACAGGGACCTCACAAGAGACCCAGTACTTC
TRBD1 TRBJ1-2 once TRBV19 CASSMDREDGYTF TGTGCCAGTAGTATGGACAGGGAGGATGGCTACACCTTC
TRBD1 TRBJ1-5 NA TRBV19 CASTNNEGAGQPQHF TGTGCCAGTACTAATAACGAGGGGGCAGGTCAGCCCCAGCATTTT
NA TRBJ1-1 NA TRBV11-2 CASSWGGQTTEAFF TGTGCCAGCAGCTGGGGGGGGCAGACCACTGAAGCTTTCTTT
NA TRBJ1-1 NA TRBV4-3 CASSQEMESYAEAFF TGCGCCAGCAGCCAAGAAATGGAGAGCTATGCTGAAGCTTTCTTT
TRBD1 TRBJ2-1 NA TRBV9 CASSPWTGVSNEQFF TGTGCCAGCAGCCCGTGGACAGGAGTGAGTAATGAGCAGTTCTTC
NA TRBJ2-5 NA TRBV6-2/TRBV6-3 CASSYVGPWFTETQYF TGTGCCAGCAGTTATGTGGGGCCCTGGTTCACGGAGACCCAGTACTTC
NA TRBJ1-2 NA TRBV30 CAWTTGGSRGYTF TGTGCCTGGACTACCGGGGGAAGTCGAGGCTACACCTTC
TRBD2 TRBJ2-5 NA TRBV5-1 CASSLGLAGLLGETQYF TGCGCCAGCAGCTTGGGACTAGCGGGGTTGCTGGGAGAGACCCAGTACTTC
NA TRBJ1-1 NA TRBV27 CASRQATSTEAFF TGTGCCAGTAGACAGGCGACCTCCACTGAAGCTTTCTTT
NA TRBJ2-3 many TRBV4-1 CASSRTITDTQYF TGCGCCAGCAGCAGGACTATCACAGATACGCAGTATTTT
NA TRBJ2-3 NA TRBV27 CASSLPSTDTQYF TGTGCCAGCAGTTTACCGAGCACAGATACGCAGTATTTT
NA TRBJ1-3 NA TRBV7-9 CASSSPLGGELRYGNTIYF TGTGCCAGCAGCTCCCCCCTGGGAGGGGAACTAAGATACGGAAACACCATATATTTT
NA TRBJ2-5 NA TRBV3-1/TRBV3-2 CASSQGGSIFVTQYF TGTGCCAGCAGCCAAGGCGGCTCGATTTTTGTGACCCAGTACTTC
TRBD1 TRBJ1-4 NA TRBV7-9 CASSPGQGLPTNEKLFF TGTGCCAGCAGCCCGGGACAGGGGTTACCAACTAATGAAAAACTGTTTTTT
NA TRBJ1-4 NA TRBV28 CASRGAANEKLFF TGTGCCAGCAGAGGGGCAGCGAATGAAAAACTGTTTTTT
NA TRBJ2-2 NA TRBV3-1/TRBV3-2 CASSQAMGELFF TGTGCCAGCAGCCAGGCCATGGGGGAGCTGTTTTTT
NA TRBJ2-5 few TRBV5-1 CASSRDSNQETQYF TGCGCCAGCAGCAGGGACTCCAACCAAGAGACCCAGTACTTC
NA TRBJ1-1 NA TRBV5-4 CASSSLITGDFEAFF TGTGCCAGCAGCTCACTTATCACAGGTGACTTTGAAGCTTTCTTT
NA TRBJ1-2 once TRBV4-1 CASSQEWSVGGGYTF TGCGCCAGCAGCCAAGAGTGGAGCGTGGGTGGTGGCTACACCTTC